This T cell receptor (beta chain) was sequenced in a study of blood T cell repertoires in COVID-19. This clone was observed a single time. Data came from immunoSEQ multiplex PCR; TCRdb stores just in-frame clones and leaves some out. Seen here are some 380,000 clones, 90% observed once, and the top ten hold 6.5%. The V end was cut by 4 bases, the J end by 0 bases, with 7 bases between. Germline assignment: CDR1 MNHNY and CDR2 SVGAGI (reference sequence). The length of the CDR3 is 14 residues. The sequence came from a man between 18 and 35 years old with active or convalescent COVID-19. The V and J genes are TRBV6-6 and TRBJ2-1; D gene unclear. The sequenced material came from peripheral blood. The CDR3 nucleotides read TGTGCCAGCAGTTCAACGAGCTCCTACAATGAGCAGTTCTTC. It yields the protein CASSSTSSYNEQFF.